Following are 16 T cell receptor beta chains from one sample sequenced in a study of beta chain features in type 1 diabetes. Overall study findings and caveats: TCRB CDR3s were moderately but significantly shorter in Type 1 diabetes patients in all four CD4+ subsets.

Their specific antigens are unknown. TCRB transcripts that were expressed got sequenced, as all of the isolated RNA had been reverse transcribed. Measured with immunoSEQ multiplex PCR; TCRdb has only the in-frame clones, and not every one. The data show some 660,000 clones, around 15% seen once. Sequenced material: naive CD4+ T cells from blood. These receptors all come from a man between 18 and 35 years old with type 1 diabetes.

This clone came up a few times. CDR3 nucleotide sequence: TGTGCCAGCAGCCTAGTCGTCGCAGGGGGCACGAGGGCTGAAGCTTTCTTT. Its translation: CASSLVVAGGTRAEAFF. The V and J genes are TRBV7-8 and TRBJ1-1; 8 bases line up with TRBD1. J gave up 6 bases and V 5 bases, and 17 bases lay outside the gene matches. The V gene's germline CDR1 is SGHVS and CDR2 FQNEAQ. This CDR3 is built from 17 residues.

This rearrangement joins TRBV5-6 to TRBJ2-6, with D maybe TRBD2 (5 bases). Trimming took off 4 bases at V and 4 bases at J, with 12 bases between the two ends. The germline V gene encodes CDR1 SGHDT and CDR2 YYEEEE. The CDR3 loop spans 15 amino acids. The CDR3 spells CASSGGLSGANVLTF. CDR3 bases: TGTGCCAGCAGCGGTGGACTTTCAGGGGCCAACGTCCTGACTTTC.

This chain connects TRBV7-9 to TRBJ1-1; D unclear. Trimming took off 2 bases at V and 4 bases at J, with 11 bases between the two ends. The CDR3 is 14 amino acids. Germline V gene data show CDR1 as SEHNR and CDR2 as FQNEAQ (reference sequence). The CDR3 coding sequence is TGTGCCAGCAGCTTAAAAGGGCATGGCACTGAAGCTTTCTTT. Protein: CASSLKGHGTEAFF.

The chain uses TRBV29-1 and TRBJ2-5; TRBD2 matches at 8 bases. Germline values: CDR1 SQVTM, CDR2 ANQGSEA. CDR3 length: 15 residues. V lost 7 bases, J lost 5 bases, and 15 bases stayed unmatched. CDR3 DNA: TGCAGCGGCAGACCCGGGGCGGGAGGAAAGGAGACCCAGTACTTC. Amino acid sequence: CSGRPGAGGKETQYF.

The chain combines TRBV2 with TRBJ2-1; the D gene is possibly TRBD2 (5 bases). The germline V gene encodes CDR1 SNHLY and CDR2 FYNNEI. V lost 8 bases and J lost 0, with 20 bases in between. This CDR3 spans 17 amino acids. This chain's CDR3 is CASGSDRLSSSYNEQFF. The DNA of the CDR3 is TGTGCCAGCGGTAGCGACCGATTGTCAAGCTCCTACAATGAGCAGTTCTTC.

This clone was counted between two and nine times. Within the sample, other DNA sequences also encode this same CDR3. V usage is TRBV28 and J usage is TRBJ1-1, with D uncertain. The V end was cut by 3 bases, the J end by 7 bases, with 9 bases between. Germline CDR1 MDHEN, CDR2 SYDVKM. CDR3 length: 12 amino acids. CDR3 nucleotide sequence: TGTGCCAGCAGTTTGGCGGCCCTTGAAGCTTTCTTT. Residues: CASSLAALEAFF.

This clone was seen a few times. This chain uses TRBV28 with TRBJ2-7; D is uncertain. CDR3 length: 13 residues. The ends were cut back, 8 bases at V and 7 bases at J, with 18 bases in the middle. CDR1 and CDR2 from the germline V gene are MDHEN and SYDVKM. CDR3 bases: TGTGCCAGCCATGGCGGACGGCCTCGGGAGCAGTACTTC. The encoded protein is CASHGGRPREQYF.

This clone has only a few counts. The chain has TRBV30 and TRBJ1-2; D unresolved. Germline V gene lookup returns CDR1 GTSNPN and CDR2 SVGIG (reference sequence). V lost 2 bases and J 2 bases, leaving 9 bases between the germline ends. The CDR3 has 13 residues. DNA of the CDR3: TGTGCCTGGAGTAAGGGTTCCAACTATGGCTACACCTTC. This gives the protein CAWSKGSNYGYTF.

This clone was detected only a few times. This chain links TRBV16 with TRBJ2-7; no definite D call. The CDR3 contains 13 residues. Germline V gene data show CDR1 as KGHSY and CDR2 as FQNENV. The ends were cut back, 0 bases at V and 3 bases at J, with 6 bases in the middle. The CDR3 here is CASSQSGSYEQYF. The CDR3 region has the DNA TGTGCCAGCAGCCAATCGGGAAGCTACGAGCAGTACTTC.

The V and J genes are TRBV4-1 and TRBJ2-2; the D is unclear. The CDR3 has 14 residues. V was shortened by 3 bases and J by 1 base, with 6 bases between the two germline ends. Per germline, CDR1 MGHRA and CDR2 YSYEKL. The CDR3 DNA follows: TGCGCCAGCAGCCATCGGATGAACACCGGGGAGCTGTTTTTT. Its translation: CASSHRMNTGELFF.

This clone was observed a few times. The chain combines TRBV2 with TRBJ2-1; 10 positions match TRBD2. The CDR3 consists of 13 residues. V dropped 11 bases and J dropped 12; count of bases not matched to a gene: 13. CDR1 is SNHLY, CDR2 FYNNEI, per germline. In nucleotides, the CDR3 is TGTGCCGGACAGCGGGAGGGTGGAATGGCGCAGTTCTTC. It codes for CAGQREGGMAQFF.

The CDR3 DNA sequence: TGTGCCAGCGGGGGACAGTCGAACTATGGCTACACCTTC. It specifies CASGGQSNYGYTF. This chain uses TRBV5-6 with TRBJ1-2, with 7 bases fitting TRBD1. V was clipped by 7 bases and J by 2 bases; unmatched bases: 5. CDR1 is SGHDT, CDR2 YYEEEE, per germline. CDR3 length equals 13 residues.

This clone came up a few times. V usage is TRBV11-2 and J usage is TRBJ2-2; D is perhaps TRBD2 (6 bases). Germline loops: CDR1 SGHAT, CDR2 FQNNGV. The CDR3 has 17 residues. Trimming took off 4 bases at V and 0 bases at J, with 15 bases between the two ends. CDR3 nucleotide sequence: TGTGCCAGCAGCTATAGGCTAGCGTCGGCGAACACCGGGGAGCTGTTTTTT. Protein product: CASSYRLASANTGELFF.

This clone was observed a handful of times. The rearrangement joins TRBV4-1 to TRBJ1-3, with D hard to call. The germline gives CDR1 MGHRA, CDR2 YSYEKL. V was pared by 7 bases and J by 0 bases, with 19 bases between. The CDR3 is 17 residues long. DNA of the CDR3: TGCGCCAGCACGAATTCGGGAGGGCCCGTCTCTGGAAACACCATATATTTT. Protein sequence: CASTNSGGPVSGNTIYF.

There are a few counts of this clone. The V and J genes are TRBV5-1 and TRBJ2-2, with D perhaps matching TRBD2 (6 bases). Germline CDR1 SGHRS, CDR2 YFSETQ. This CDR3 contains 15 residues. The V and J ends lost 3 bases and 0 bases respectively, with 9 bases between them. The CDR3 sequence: CASSWGLPNTGELFF. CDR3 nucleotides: TGCGCCAGCAGCTGGGGACTTCCGAACACCGGGGAGCTGTTTTTT.

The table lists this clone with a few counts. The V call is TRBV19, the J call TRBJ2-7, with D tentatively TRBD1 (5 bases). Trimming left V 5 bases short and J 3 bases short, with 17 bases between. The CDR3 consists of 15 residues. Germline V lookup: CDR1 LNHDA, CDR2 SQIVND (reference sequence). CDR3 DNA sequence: TGTGCCAGTAGTCTCGACAGTCAGGGCCTCTACGAGCAGTACTTC. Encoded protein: CASSLDSQGLYEQYF.